This T cell receptor beta chain stems from a study of response to subunit inactivated influenza vaccine. Notes on the study in general: Authors suggested each seasonal influenza vaccination recruits few new T cells.

TCRdb reprocessed the RT-PCR reads with MiXCR, giving one entry per CDR3 protein. The sample consists of about 530,000 distinct CDR3 sequences, approximately 10% of them appearing once. This clonotype was counted only a few times. The antigen remains unidentified. This CDR3 spans 15 amino acids. The V and J ends lost 3 bases and 2 bases respectively, with 11 bases between them. Germline CDR1 SNHLY, CDR2 FYNNEI. The source is a man aged 45-65 years who received an inactivated influenza vaccine. The specimen comprised PBMCs from blood, sampled on the day of vaccination. The chain combines TRBV2 with TRBJ1-3; a weak D match, TRBD1 (5 bases). The CDR3 DNA follows: TGTGCCAGCAGTGAGATGCGCAGGGCTGGAAACACCATATATTTT. As protein: CASSEMRRAGNTIYF.